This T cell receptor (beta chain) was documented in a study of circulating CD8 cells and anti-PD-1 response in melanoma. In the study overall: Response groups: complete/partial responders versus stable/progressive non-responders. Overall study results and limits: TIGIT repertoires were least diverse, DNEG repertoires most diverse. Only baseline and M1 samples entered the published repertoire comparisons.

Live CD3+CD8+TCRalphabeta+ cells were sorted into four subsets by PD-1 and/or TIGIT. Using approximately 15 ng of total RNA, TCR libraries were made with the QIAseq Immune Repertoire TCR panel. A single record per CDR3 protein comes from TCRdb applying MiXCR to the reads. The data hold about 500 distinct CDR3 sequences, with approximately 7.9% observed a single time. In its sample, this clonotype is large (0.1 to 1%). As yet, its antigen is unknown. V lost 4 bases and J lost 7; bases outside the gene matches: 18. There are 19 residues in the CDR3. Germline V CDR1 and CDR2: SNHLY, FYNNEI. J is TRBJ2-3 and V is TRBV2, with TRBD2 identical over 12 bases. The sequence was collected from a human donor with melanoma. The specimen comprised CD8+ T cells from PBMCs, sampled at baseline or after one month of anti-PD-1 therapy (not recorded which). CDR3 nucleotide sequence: TGTGCCAGCAGTGTCCCCTTAAAACTAGCGGGGGGTCCAAAATATACGCAGTATTTT. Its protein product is CASSVPLKLAGGPKYTQYF.